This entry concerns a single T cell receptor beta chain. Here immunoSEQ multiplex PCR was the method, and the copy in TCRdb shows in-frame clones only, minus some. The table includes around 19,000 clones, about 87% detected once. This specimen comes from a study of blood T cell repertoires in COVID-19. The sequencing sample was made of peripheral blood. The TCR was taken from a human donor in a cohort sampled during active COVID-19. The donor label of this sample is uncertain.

The CDR3 loop is CASSLEQGTEQFF. DNA of the CDR3: TGTGCCAGCAGTTTGGAACAGGGGACTGAGCAGTTCTTC. The V gene is TRBV12-3 or TRBV12-4, the J gene TRBJ2-1; 7 nucleotides agree with TRBD1. This CDR3 is built from 13 residues. V trimming: 3 bases; J trimming: 9 bases; junction bases outside the gene matches: 5.